A single sample gave rise to the 16 T cell receptor beta chains below, sequenced in a study of monozygotic twins with inflammatory bowel disease. Using the 5' RACE reads, TCRdb records one entry per CDR3 protein without DNA. This listing includes over 110,000 distinct CDR3 sequences. The sample was blood. These receptors were obtained from a human donor with ulcerative colitis or Crohn's disease, or a healthy co-twin of an affected twin (not recorded which).

The CDR3 reads CASSLAGIRASTEAFF. This rearrangement joins TRBV5-6 to TRBJ1-1. This CDR3 has 16 amino acids. Germline CDR1 is SGHDT and CDR2 is YYEEEE.

This sequence joins TRBV28 and TRBJ1-4; TCRdb reports TRBD1, a call that lacks DNA to check it against. Looked up from germline, CDR1 is MDHEN and CDR2 is SYDVKM. The CDR3 runs to 14 residues. The CDR3 sequence: CASRPTGVNEKLFF.

The rearrangement joins TRBV7-3 to TRBJ2-7; TCRdb's D call of TRBD2 is untestable without DNA. In germline, CDR1 is SGHTA, CDR2 FQGTGA. The CDR3 length is 15 residues. CDR3 in amino acids: CASSFKGPEGYEQYF.

The genes are TRBV4-3 and TRBJ1-1. The V gene's germline CDR1 is LGHNA and CDR2 YSLEER. The length of the CDR3 is 15 residues. The CDR3 sequence: CASSQGVWQNTEAFF.

CDR3 sequence: CASSLDQGGPGGYTF. The rearrangement links TRBV7-2 to TRBJ1-2; the TRBD1 assignment by TCRdb is unverifiable without DNA. There are 15 residues in the CDR3. Germline lookup yields CDR1 SGHTA and CDR2 FQGNSA.

The chain is built from TRBV30 and TRBJ2-3; TCRdb's D gene call, TRBD2, goes unchecked for lack of DNA. Looked up from germline, CDR1 is GTSNPN and CDR2 is SVGIG (reference sequence). The CDR3 sequence is 14 residues long. The CDR3 loop reads CAWMETSGADTQYF.

The rearrangement links TRBV12-3 or TRBV12-4 to TRBJ2-3; the TCRdb D gene call, TRBD2, has no DNA to confirm it. This CDR3 spans 15 amino acids. This CDR3 is CASSKGLAWEDTQYF.

This chain uses TRBV2 with TRBJ1-1. The CDR3 covers 14 residues. Germline V gene lookup returns CDR1 SNHLY and CDR2 FYNNEI. CDR3 loop: CASSIGLMNTEAFF.

The V gene is TRBV12-3 or TRBV12-4, the J gene TRBJ1-2. This CDR3 comprises 15 residues. Here the CDR3 reads CASSLEPKSRGGYTF.

V usage is TRBV12-3 or TRBV12-4 and J usage is TRBJ1-4; the D call of TRBD1 rests on TCRdb alone, since no DNA is present to check it. The CDR3 runs 11 residues. The CDR3 sequence is CAAGGREKLFF.

The J gene is TRBJ2-1, the V gene TRBV4-2; TCRdb calls TRBD2, which cannot be checked without DNA. CDR1 is LGHNA and CDR2 is YNFKEQ in the germline V gene. CDR3 length: 15 residues. This CDR3 reads CASSQATSGGDEQFF.

This chain links TRBV6-5 with TRBJ2-1; TCRdb's D gene call, TRBD1, goes unchecked for lack of DNA. The CDR3 covers 17 residues. CDR1 is MNHEY, CDR2 SVGAGI, per germline. CDR3 in amino acids: CASSYSSGTGGINEQFF.

The chain couples TRBV20-1 to TRBJ2-3; TCRdb selects TRBD1, and the lack of DNA leaves this call unchecked. CDR1 is DFQATT, CDR2 SNEGSKA, per germline (reference sequence). The CDR3 has 15 amino acids. The CDR3 sequence is CSARAGARNTDTQYF.

V is TRBV20-1 and J is TRBJ1-1. The germline CDR1 and CDR2 sequences are DFQATT and SNEGSKA (reference sequence). This CDR3 region has 12 residues. The CDR3 loop is CSAPTRNAEAFF.

This chain uses TRBV24-1 with TRBJ2-5; there is no DNA to check the TCRdb D call of TRBD2. This CDR3 has 17 residues. Germline CDR1 is KGHDR and CDR2 is SFDVKD. This chain's CDR3 is CATGGVRGANYQETQYF.

The chain couples TRBV4-3 to TRBJ2-7; the D call of TRBD1 rests on TCRdb alone, since no DNA is present to check it. Germline V gene lookup returns CDR1 LGHNA and CDR2 YSLEER. The CDR3 runs to 15 residues. The CDR3: CASSPGTGRSYEQYF.